Presented here are 16 T cell receptor beta chains from one specimen sequenced in a study of blood T cell repertoires in COVID-19. Sequenced by immunoSEQ multiplex PCR; TCRdb stores in-frame clones only, minus some. The table has some 150,000 clones, around nine tenths seen once. The sample comprised peripheral blood. Receptors originate from a man in his fifties with active or convalescent COVID-19.

The chain couples TRBV29-1 to TRBJ1-1; 8 positions agree with TRBD1. The germline CDR1 and CDR2 sequences are SQVTM and ANQGSEA. V gave up 5 bases and J gave up 0 bases; unmatched junction bases: 8. This CDR3 comprises 15 residues. In DNA form, the CDR3 reads TGCAGCGTTATAGGGACAGGAACCATGAACACTGAAGCTTTCTTT. Translation gives CSVIGTGTMNTEAFF.

V gene TRBV19 combines with J gene TRBJ1-5; TRBD1 agrees at 7 bases. The CDR3 is 15 residues long. The germline V gene encodes CDR1 LNHDA and CDR2 SQIVND (reference sequence). Germline trimming cut 4 bases from V and 6 bases from J; bases unmatched to any gene: 9. CDR3 sequence: CASSKNRGRSQPQHF. The CDR3 region has the DNA TGTGCCAGTAGTAAAAACAGGGGTCGGAGTCAGCCCCAGCATTTT.

The chain links TRBV7-9 to TRBJ2-3; 9 bases are shared with TRBD1. This CDR3 contains 16 residues. Germline V gene lookup returns CDR1 SEHNR and CDR2 FQNEAQ (reference sequence). With 4 bases clipped from V and 2 bases from J, the junction kept 7 bases outside the gene matches. The DNA for the CDR3 is TGTGCCAGCAGCTCAACCGGGACAGGGTCCACAGATACGCAGTATTTT. This codes for CASSSTGTGSTDTQYF.

The chain links TRBV19 to TRBJ2-5; maybe TRBD1 (6 bases). In germline, CDR1 is LNHDA, CDR2 SQIVND (reference sequence). The CDR3 runs to 14 residues. V lost 3 bases and J lost 1, with 9 bases in between. The CDR3 DNA reads TGTGCCAGTAGTATTGGCAGGGGCCAAGAGACCCAGTACTTC. This translates into CASSIGRGQETQYF.

The chain employs TRBV7-2 and TRBJ2-3, with 14 bases matching TRBD2. Germline CDR1 reads SGHTA; CDR2 reads FQGNSA. The CDR3 has 16 residues. Trimming at V came to 5 bases and at J to 5 bases, leaving 6 bases not matched to a gene. The CDR3 DNA is TGTGCCAGCAGCCAGACTAGCGGGAGGGCAGGAGATACGCAGTATTTT. It translates to CASSQTSGRAGDTQYF. Complete variable domain (other parts from reference TRBV7-2 and TRBJ2-3): GAGVSQSPSNKVTEKGKDVELRCDPISGHTALYWYRQSLGQGLEFLIYFQGNSAPDKSGLPSDRFSAERTGGSVSTLTIQRTQQEDSAVYLCASSQTSGRAGDTQYFGPGTRLTVL.

The chain employs TRBV7-2 and TRBJ2-7; 8 positions agree with TRBD1. V dropped 0 bases and J dropped 6; count of bases not matched to a gene: 10. Germline V gene lookup returns CDR1 SGHTA and CDR2 FQGNSA. This CDR3 is 16 amino acids long. The CDR3 DNA follows: TGTGCCAGCAGCTTAGCAGTGGACAGGGTGTTTAGCGAGCAGTACTTC. Protein product: CASSLAVDRVFSEQYF.

The DNA for the CDR3 is TGTGCCAGCAGCTTGGCTGGCGGTTCACCCCTCCACTTT. This encodes CASSLAGGSPLHF. The chain combines TRBV5-4 with TRBJ1-6; D unresolved. The CDR3 is 13 amino acids. The V gene lost 0 bases and the J gene lost 9 bases, with 7 bases spanning the gap. Germline CDR1 and CDR2: SGHNT and YYREEE (reference sequence).

This chain's CDR3 is CASKRNSGSSYNEQFF. CDR3 nucleotides: TGTGCCAGCAAGAGGAATAGCGGCAGCTCCTACAATGAGCAGTTCTTC. The chain combines TRBV28 with TRBJ2-1, with a weak D call TRBD2 (6 bases). CDR1 and CDR2 from the germline V gene are MDHEN and SYDVKM. The CDR3 covers 16 residues. V was shortened by 7 bases and J by 0 bases, with 16 bases between the two germline ends.

V usage is TRBV3-1 (or the pseudogene TRBV3-2) and J usage is TRBJ2-7; 13 bases line up with TRBD2. The CDR3 is made up of 14 amino acids. CDR1 is LGHDT and CDR2 is YNNKEL in the germline V gene (reference sequence). J lost 0 bases, V lost 9 bases, and 2 bases had no gene match. CDR3: CASGTSGASYEQYF. CDR3 DNA: TGTGCCAGTGGGACTAGCGGGGCCTCCTACGAGCAGTACTTC.

J is TRBJ2-7 and V is TRBV7-8; a weak D match, TRBD2 (6 bases). The CDR3 runs 16 residues. The V gene lost 1 base and the J gene lost 7 bases, with 20 bases spanning the gap. In germline, CDR1 is SGHVS, CDR2 FQNEAQ. DNA for the CDR3: TGTGCCAGCAGCTTAGATACCCAATGGGGGGTAGGGGAGCAGTACTTC. Its translation is CASSLDTQWGVGEQYF.

This chain uses TRBV3-1 (or the pseudogene TRBV3-2) with TRBJ2-6; TRBD1 matches at 9 bases. The germline V gene has CDR1 LGHDT and CDR2 YNNKEL (reference sequence). The CDR3 covers 16 residues. The ends lost 4 bases at V and 2 bases at J; junction bases unmatched: 3. CDR3 region: CASSRGTGTGANVLTF. The CDR3 DNA is TGTGCCAGCAGCCGCGGGACAGGGACTGGGGCCAACGTCCTGACTTTC.

The chain couples TRBV7-8 to TRBJ1-6, with 8 positions matching TRBD1. The CDR3 contains 17 residues. Germline assignment: CDR1 SGHVS and CDR2 FQNEAQ. V lost 0 bases and J lost 8; bases outside the gene matches: 9. The CDR3 reads CASSLAFGQGIHSPLHF. CDR3 sequence (DNA): TGTGCCAGCAGCTTAGCGTTCGGACAGGGAATTCATTCACCCCTCCACTTT.

The rearrangement uses TRBV19 and TRBJ1-5; TRBD1 matches at 7 bases. Trimming removed 10 bases from V and 6 bases from J; junction bases left unmatched: 18. CDR1 is LNHDA and CDR2 is SQIVND in the germline V gene (reference sequence). This CDR3 has 16 residues. For the CDR3, the DNA is TGTGCCACTACCAAAGAAACAGGGGTTCCGGGTCAGCCCCAGCATTTT. Residues: CATTKETGVPGQPQHF.

The chain links TRBV19 to TRBJ2-6; 11 positions match TRBD1. V trimming: 2 bases; J trimming: 1 base; junction bases outside the gene matches: 7. The CDR3 is made up of 19 amino acids. Germline V lookup: CDR1 LNHDA, CDR2 SQIVND (reference sequence). The CDR3: CASSIFPGTGGSGANVLTF. DNA for the CDR3: TGTGCCAGTAGTATATTCCCTGGGACAGGGGGATCTGGGGCCAACGTCCTGACTTTC.

This chain uses TRBV13 with TRBJ1-4; TRBD1 matches at 7 bases. The CDR3 contains 15 residues. CDR1 is PRHDT and CDR2 is FYEKMQ in the germline V gene (reference sequence). Unmatched junction bases numbered 8, after V lost 5 bases and J lost 5 bases. The CDR3 region has the DNA TGTGCCAGCAGCCGGCTGGACAGGAGGAATGAAAAACTGTTTTTT. This translates into CASSRLDRRNEKLFF. The complete variable domain, with remaining parts taken from reference TRBV13 and TRBJ1-4, reads AAGVIQSPRHLIKEKRETATLKCYPIPRHDTVYWYQQGPGQDPQFLISFYEKMQSDKGSIPDRFSAQQFSDYHSELNMSSLELGDSALYFCASSRLDRRNEKLFFGSGTQLSVL.

This rearrangement joins TRBV13 to TRBJ2-7; TRBD1 aligns across 7 bases. The CDR3 is made up of 16 amino acids. Germline trimming cut 5 bases from V and 0 bases from J; bases unmatched to any gene: 10. Germline V gene lookup returns CDR1 PRHDT and CDR2 FYEKMQ (reference sequence). The CDR3 loop reads CASSLRDSVYSYEQYF. The CDR3 nucleotides read TGTGCCAGCAGCCTCAGGGACAGCGTATACTCCTACGAGCAGTACTTC.